This TCR beta chain appears in the sequencing data of a study of siplizumab effects on memory and regulatory T cells. The CDR3 has 13 residues. Per germline, CDR1 SQVTM and CDR2 ANQGSEA. Between the trimmed V and J ends, which lost 3 bases and 4 bases, there was a span of 10 bases. Data came from immunoSEQ multiplex PCR; TCRdb stores just in-frame clones and leaves some out. The table includes over 65,000 clones, just under 95% detected once. Sample: CD8+ T cells sorted from blood. The TCR was taken from a human donor in good health. This chain connects TRBV29-1 to TRBJ2-1; tentatively, D is TRBD2 (6 bases). In nucleotides, the CDR3 is TGCAGCGTTGAGGTCCGGGGGTACAATGAGCAGTTCTTC. Protein product: CSVEVRGYNEQFF.